These T cell receptor beta chains were read from a single sample in a study of CDR3 diversity in severe acne. TCRdb redid the calling of the PCR reads with MiXCR, one entry per CDR3 protein. Of approximately 84,000 distinct CDR3 sequences in the sample, 45% to 65% were seen once. The sample consisted of blood. Every receptor here comes from a male donor in good health, without acne. The CDR3 runs from the conserved cysteine through the conserved F or W. A D gene is named only where the DNA matches it firmly. Where a row states a size, it is once, few, many or the class of an expanded clone; other rows omit it.

D: TRBD2
size: NA
J: TRBJ2-7
V: TRBV11-3
DNA: TGTGCCAGCAGCTCCGCTCTAGCGGCCTACGAGCAGTACTTC
CDR3: CASSSALAAYEQYF

D: NA
size: few
J: TRBJ1-6
V: TRBV9
DNA: TGTGCCAGCAGCTCCCCCGGGACCTCGAATTCACCCCTCCACTTT
CDR3: CASSSPGTSNSPLHF

D: NA
size: many
J: TRBJ2-7
V: TRBV6-5
DNA: TGTGCCAGCAGCTACTTCCGGGTGTCCTACGAGCAGTACTTC
CDR3: CASSYFRVSYEQYF

D: TRBD1
size: NA
J: TRBJ1-1
V: TRBV12-3/TRBV12-4
DNA: TGTGCCAGCAGTTTATACAGGGGCCCACCTGAAGCTTTCTTT
CDR3: CASSLYRGPPEAFF

D: NA
size: many
J: TRBJ2-7
V: TRBV6-5
DNA: TGTGCCAGCAGTTACTCGAGGGGCTACCGCTCCTACGAGCAGTACTTC
CDR3: CASSYSRGYRSYEQYF

D: NA
size: medium-sized
J: TRBJ2-2
V: TRBV25-1
DNA: TGTGCCAGCAGTGAATGGGCGTCCAGGGGTTTCCACACCGGGGAGCTGTTTTTT
CDR3: CASSEWASRGFHTGELFF

D: NA
size: many
J: TRBJ1-4
V: TRBV20-1
DNA: TGCAGTGCTAGACCGACGGGGGGTGCTAATGAAAAACTGTTTTTT
CDR3: CSARPTGGANEKLFF

D: TRBD1
size: NA
J: TRBJ1-5
V: TRBV28
DNA: TGTGCCACCAGGGGGACAGCGCGTCAGCCCCAGCATTTT
CDR3: CATRGTARQPQHF

D: TRBD2
size: few
J: TRBJ2-7
V: TRBV20-1
DNA: TGCAGTGCTAGCGGGAGGGCCTACGAGCAGTACTTC
CDR3: CSASGRAYEQYF

D: NA
size: NA
J: TRBJ1-1
V: TRBV19
DNA: TGTGCCAGCAGTTATAGGAGAACGAACACTGAAGCTTTCTTT
CDR3: CASSYRRTNTEAFF

D: TRBD1
size: NA
J: TRBJ2-7
V: TRBV20-1
DNA: TGCAGTGCTCGCACCGGGACAGGGGGTTCCTACGAGCAGTACTTC
CDR3: CSARTGTGGSYEQYF

D: TRBD2
size: NA
J: TRBJ2-3
V: TRBV6-1
DNA: TGTGCCAGCAGTGATAGGCCGGGAGGGGGGCGAAGAGATACGCAGTATTTT
CDR3: CASSDRPGGGRRDTQYF

D: NA
size: few
J: TRBJ1-1
V: TRBV7-8
DNA: TGTGCCAGCAACTTACAGGGAGGGGGCACTGAAGCTTTCTTT
CDR3: CASNLQGGGTEAFF

D: TRBD1
size: NA
J: TRBJ1-6
V: TRBV7-9
DNA: TGTGCCAGCAGCTTACCATCCGGGACAGGGAGATCACCCCTCCACTTT
CDR3: CASSLPSGTGRSPLHF

D: NA
size: NA
J: TRBJ1-6
V: TRBV5-1
DNA: TGCGCCAGCAGCCCCTCAGGGCATGTTAATTCACCCCTCCACTTT
CDR3: CASSPSGHVNSPLHF

D: TRBD1
size: NA
J: TRBJ2-1
V: TRBV5-8
DNA: TGTGCCAGCAGCCAGGACAGGGCCTACAATGAGCAGTTCTTC
CDR3: CASSQDRAYNEQFF

D: NA
size: many
J: TRBJ1-5
V: TRBV11-2
DNA: TGTGCCAGCAGCTTAGCGCGAAATCAGCCCCAGCATTTT
CDR3: CASSLARNQPQHF

D: NA
size: NA
J: TRBJ2-6
V: TRBV2
DNA: TGTGCCAGCACGAAAACAAGTGGAGGGGCCAACGTCCTGACTTTC
CDR3: CASTKTSGGANVLTF

D: TRBD2
size: NA
J: TRBJ2-3
V: TRBV19
DNA: TGTGCCAGTAGTACTGGAACCGGCGGGACTAGCCATAGCACAGATACGCAGTATTTT
CDR3: CASSTGTGGTSHSTDTQYF

D: NA
size: NA
J: TRBJ2-5
V: TRBV24-1
DNA: TGTGCCACCAGTGATGGGACAGCGGGAAAAGAGACCCAGTACTTC
CDR3: CATSDGTAGKETQYF

D: NA
size: few
J: TRBJ1-5
V: TRBV15
DNA: TGTGCCACCAGCAGAGAGAGGGACACCCCTAGCAATCAGCCCCAGCATTTT
CDR3: CATSRERDTPSNQPQHF

D: TRBD1
size: NA
J: TRBJ2-3
V: TRBV7-7
DNA: TGTGCCCAGAGGACAGGGGCCGCAGATACGCAGTATTTT
CDR3: CAQRTGAADTQYF

D: TRBD2
size: NA
J: TRBJ2-7
V: TRBV20-1
DNA: TGCAGTGCTGAGACTAGCGGGATGTACGAGCAGTACTTC
CDR3: CSAETSGMYEQYF

D: NA
size: many
J: TRBJ1-2
V: TRBV4-2
DNA: TGTGCCAGCAGCCTGGAGGCGGCGGACGACTATGGCTACACCTTC
CDR3: CASSLEAADDYGYTF

D: TRBD2
size: many
J: TRBJ2-7
V: TRBV5-1
DNA: TGCGCCAGCAGCTTGGCCACGGCGGGAGAAGGGTACGAGCAGTACTTC
CDR3: CASSLATAGEGYEQYF

D: NA
size: few
J: TRBJ2-2
V: TRBV25-1
DNA: TGTGCCAGCAAATCAAACGGGGAGCTGTTTTTT
CDR3: CASKSNGELFF

D: TRBD2
size: NA
J: TRBJ2-1
V: TRBV29-1
DNA: TGCAGCGTTGCCGGGACTAGCGGGGGGGCGGGTGAGCAGTTCTTC
CDR3: CSVAGTSGGAGEQFF

D: NA
size: NA
J: TRBJ2-7
V: TRBV7-2
DNA: TGTGCCAGCAGCTCCAGGGGATCGCTGGGCGAGCAGTACTTC
CDR3: CASSSRGSLGEQYF

D: TRBD1
size: once
J: TRBJ1-2
V: TRBV20-1
DNA: TGCAGTGTCGCCGGGACAGGGCCCTATGGCTACACCTTC
CDR3: CSVAGTGPYGYTF

D: NA
size: NA
J: TRBJ1-3
V: TRBV20-1
DNA: TGCAGTGCTACAAAGGCAGCTTCTGGAAACACCACATATTTT
CDR3: CSATKAASGNTTYF

D: NA
size: NA
J: TRBJ1-6
V: TRBV19
DNA: TGTGCCAGTAGTATAGGAGGGGCGGATAATTCACCCCTCCACTTT
CDR3: CASSIGGADNSPLHF

D: NA
size: NA
J: TRBJ2-5
V: TRBV20-1
DNA: TGCAGTGCTAGGGACCCGGGGGAGACCCAGTACTTC
CDR3: CSARDPGETQYF